These T cell receptor beta chains were read from a single sample in a study of T cells after yellow fever vaccination. One entry per CDR3 protein, called by TCRdb with MiXCR from the 5' RACE reads. The sample comprises around 590,000 distinct CDR3 sequences, around an eighth of which are singletons, and about 15% rests with the top ten. The sample consisted of PBMCs, taken on the day of the yellow fever booster vaccination. These TCRs come from a man between 25 and 39 years old who received the YFV17D yellow fever vaccine. CDR3s include the opening cysteine and the closing phenylalanine or tryptophan. A D gene is named only where the DNA matches it firmly. Clone size, where shown, is once, few, many, or a class for clones that have expanded.

V gene	J gene	clone size	CDR3 length	D gene	CDR3 protein	CDR3 DNA
TRBV5-6	TRBJ1-3	few	14	NA	CASSLAFSGNTIYF	TGTGCCAGCAGCTTGGCGTTCTCTGGAAACACCATATATTTT
TRBV6-2/TRBV6-3	TRBJ2-1	few	14	TRBD2	CASRETSGSGEQFF	TGTGCCAGCAGGGAGACTAGCGGGAGTGGTGAGCAGTTCTTC
TRBV6-1	TRBJ1-1	few	14	TRBD1	CASSTGQERRSDFF	TGTGCCAGCAGTACCGGACAGGAACGACGAAGCGATTTCTTT
TRBV7-2	TRBJ2-1	many	14	TRBD2	CATRGAGGSYEQFF	TGTGCCACCCGGGGTGCGGGAGGGAGCTATGAGCAGTTCTTC
TRBV20-1	TRBJ2-2	few	15	TRBD2	CSARIAGGPSGELFF	TGCAGTGCTAGGATCGCGGGAGGGCCTTCCGGGGAGCTGTTTTTT
TRBV7-8	TRBJ1-1	NA	15	NA	CASSLGPIRGTEAFF	TGTGCCAGCAGCTTGGGACCTATCCGGGGCACTGAAGCTTTCTTT
TRBV18	TRBJ1-1	few	18	NA	CASSPSWQGLSGNTEAFF	TGTGCCAGCTCACCGAGTTGGCAGGGCCTTTCGGGGAACACTGAAGCTTTCTTT
TRBV5-6	TRBJ1-4	NA	15	TRBD1	CASNRQGATNEKLFF	TGTGCCAGCAACAGACAGGGAGCAACTAATGAAAAACTGTTTTTT
TRBV12-3/TRBV12-4	TRBJ2-3	NA	17	TRBD1	CASSSLILQGSTDTQYF	TGTGCCAGCAGCTCTCTGATCTTACAGGGGAGCACAGATACGCAGTATTTT
TRBV20-1	TRBJ2-7	NA	16	TRBD1	CSAPFPGQGATYEQYF	TGCAGTGCGCCTTTCCCCGGACAGGGGGCAACCTACGAGCAGTACTTC
TRBV5-1	TRBJ2-3	many	18	TRBD2	CASSLALAGVSGTDTQYF	TGCGCCAGCAGCTTGGCACTAGCGGGAGTATCTGGAACAGATACGCAGTATTTT
TRBV7-3	TRBJ2-1	NA	14	TRBD2	CASSPSSGTPRLWF	TGTGCCAGCAGCCCTTCTAGCGGGACGCCCCGTTTGTGGTTC
TRBV7-9	TRBJ2-1	NA	15	NA	CASSTLGTGNNEQFF	TGTGCCAGCAGCACACTTGGGACTGGGAACAATGAGCAGTTCTTC
TRBV6-1	TRBJ2-6	few	17	TRBD1	CASRRTGGVAGANVLTF	TGTGCCAGCAGAAGGACAGGGGGCGTAGCTGGGGCCAACGTCCTGACTTTC
TRBV5-5	TRBJ1-2	few	16	TRBD1	CASRRDYRGDLHGYTF	TGTGCCAGCAGGAGGGATTACAGGGGAGACCTACATGGCTACACCTTC
TRBV20-1	TRBJ2-1	few	12	NA	CSAEDGNNEQFF	TGCAGTGCTGAGGATGGGAACAATGAGCAGTTCTTC
TRBV12-3/TRBV12-4	TRBJ2-3	few	17	TRBD2	CASSRASGRDVTDTQYF	TGTGCCAGCAGTCGAGCTAGCGGGAGAGACGTCACAGATACGCAGTATTTT
TRBV21-1	TRBJ2-2	few	14	NA	CASITGTGSGELFF	TGTGCCAGCATCACCGGGACAGGGTCCGGGGAGCTGTTTTTT
TRBV5-1	TRBJ1-4	many	12	NA	CASSFTGEKLFF	TGCGCCAGCAGCTTTACTGGGGAAAAACTGTTTTTT
TRBV18	TRBJ2-4	many	14	NA	CASEAGRAKNIQYF	TGTGCCAGCGAGGCGGGACGGGCCAAAAACATTCAGTACTTC
TRBV29-1	TRBJ2-7	many	13	NA	CSVVSGTTYEQYF	TGCAGCGTTGTTAGCGGAACAACCTACGAGCAGTACTTC
TRBV7-9	TRBJ2-3	many	13	NA	CASRPAGTDTQYF	TGTGCCAGCAGGCCGGCTGGCACAGATACGCAGTATTTT
TRBV15	TRBJ2-5	NA	13	NA	CATSIEGGETQYF	TGTGCCACCAGCATCGAGGGGGGAGAGACCCAGTACTTC
TRBV4-2	TRBJ2-5	many	12	NA	CASSQGQETQYF	TGTGCCAGCAGCCAAGGCCAGGAGACCCAGTACTTC
TRBV29-1	TRBJ2-7	few	17	TRBD2	CSVGGLAGGLASYEQYF	TGCAGCGTTGGGGGACTAGCGGGAGGGCTTGCCTCTTACGAGCAGTACTTC
TRBV29-1	TRBJ2-1	many	13	NA	CSVGTAIPNEQFF	TGCAGCGTTGGGACCGCTATTCCCAATGAGCAGTTCTTC
TRBV7-2	TRBJ1-6	few	13	NA	CASSLGGDSPLHF	TGTGCCAGCAGCTTAGGTGGAGATTCACCCCTCCACTTT
TRBV4-3	TRBJ1-4	NA	15	TRBD1	CASSQPGQGAEKLFF	TGCGCCAGCAGCCAACCGGGACAGGGGGCTGAAAAACTGTTTTTT
TRBV6-5	TRBJ2-1	few	15	NA	CASSYGAGGENEQFF	TGTGCCAGCAGTTACGGGGCAGGGGGGGAGAATGAGCAGTTCTTC
TRBV6-5	TRBJ2-5	NA	14	TRBD2	CASSYGGEKETQYF	TGTGCCAGCAGTTACGGGGGGGAAAAAGAGACCCAGTACTTC
TRBV18	TRBJ1-1	many	14	TRBD1	CASSPKTGEHRAFF	TGTGCCAGCTCACCCAAGACAGGGGAACACCGCGCTTTCTTT